A single sample gave rise to the 10 T cell receptor beta chains below, sequenced in a study of blood T cell repertoires in COVID-19. Clones were sequenced by immunoSEQ multiplex PCR, and TCRdb holds only the in-frame ones, with some missing. The sample includes fewer than 250,000 clones, 80% to 85% of them seen just once. Sequenced sample: peripheral blood. These receptor sequences come from a woman at least 80 years old with COVID-19, enrolled during active disease.

The V call is TRBV28, the J call TRBJ2-6, with TRBD2 matching over 7 bases. V gave up 5 bases and J gave up 1 base; unmatched junction bases: 17. Germline V CDR1 and CDR2: MDHEN, SYDVKM. This CDR3 has 20 residues. The CDR3 region has the DNA TGTGCCAGCAGTCCCCGTAGCGGGCAGCCCAAGATTTCTGGGGCCAACGTCCTGACTTTC. Protein: CASSPRSGQPKISGANVLTF.

This rearrangement joins TRBV5-6 to TRBJ1-5; D gene unclear. This CDR3 is 16 amino acids long. The germline V and J ends were trimmed by 0 bases and 0 bases, with 10 bases remaining between them. Germline V gene sequence: CDR1 SGHDT, CDR2 YYEEEE. The CDR3 loop is CASSLGGRSSNQPQHF. For the CDR3, the DNA is TGTGCCAGCAGCTTGGGTGGCCGGAGTAGCAATCAGCCCCAGCATTTT. Full variable domain (missing parts from reference TRBV5-6 and TRBJ1-5): DAGVTQSPTHLIKTRGQQVTLRCSPKSGHDTVSWYQQALGQGPQFIFQYYEEEERQRGNFPDRFSGHQFPNYSSELNVNALLLGDSALYLCASSLGGRSSNQPQHFGDGTRLSIL.

A single count supports this clone. The rearrangement uses TRBV19 and TRBJ1-1; no clear D gene. The CDR3 has 16 amino acids. The germline V gene has CDR1 LNHDA and CDR2 SQIVND (reference sequence). The V gene lost 4 bases and the J gene lost 0 bases, with 15 bases spanning the gap. The CDR3 DNA follows: TGTGCCAGTAGTAGGTCAACCGGTCGGGTGAACACTGAAGCTTTCTTT. Its protein is CASSRSTGRVNTEAFF.

This clone is a singleton in its sample. V is TRBV29-1 and J is TRBJ2-5; the D is unclear. V lost 0 bases and J lost 4, with 9 bases in between. This CDR3 is built from 13 residues. Looked up from germline, CDR1 is SQVTM and CDR2 is ANQGSEA. The CDR3 loop reads CSVEDRLTETQYF. CDR3 sequence (DNA): TGCAGCGTTGAAGACAGGCTCACAGAGACCCAGTACTTC.

The V gene is TRBV11-3, the J gene TRBJ2-3; weak D call: TRBD2 (7 bases). This CDR3 has 16 amino acids. Trimming took off 5 bases at V and 4 bases at J, with 19 bases between the two ends. Germline V gene data show CDR1 as SGHNT and CDR2 as YENEEA. As DNA, the CDR3 is TGTGCCAGCAGCGAGGGAGGGGGGGCCGGAGCAGATACGCAGTATTTT. It specifies CASSEGGGAGADTQYF.

The rearrangement links TRBV30 to TRBJ2-1, with TRBD1 as a possible D gene (6 bases). This CDR3 spans 15 amino acids. Deletions cut 4 bases from V and 8 bases from J, with 21 bases between. The germline gives CDR1 GTSNPN, CDR2 SVGIG (reference sequence). Written as DNA, the CDR3 is TGTGCCTGGAATTCCGGACAGAGCCCTTTAGATGAGCAGTTCTTC. Protein product: CAWNSGQSPLDEQFF.

A single count supports this clone. The rearrangement joins TRBV11-2 to TRBJ1-5, with 7 positions matching TRBD1. V trimming: 0 bases; J trimming: 5 bases; junction bases outside the gene matches: 4. The CDR3 contains 15 residues. Germline CDR1 is SGHAT and CDR2 is FQNNGV. In DNA, the CDR3 is TGTGCCAGCAGCTTAGATGGCGGGACAGATCAGCCCCAGCATTTT. It encodes CASSLDGGTDQPQHF.

This clone was seen once. CDR3 residues: CASALGGRGGYTF. The CDR3 region has the DNA TGTGCCAGCGCCCTCGGGGGTCGCGGCGGCTACACCTTC. V gene TRBV12-3 or TRBV12-4 combines with J gene TRBJ1-2, with D possibly being TRBD1 (5 bases). With 8 bases removed from V and 8 bases from J, the gap between germline ends came to 18 bases. CDR3 length: 13 residues.

The count of this clone is one. The chain couples TRBV29-1 to TRBJ1-2; TRBD1 aligns across 8 bases. CDR1 and CDR2 (germline): SQVTM, ANQGSEA. The CDR3 is 13 residues long. V dropped 3 bases and J dropped 2; count of bases not matched to a gene: 2. The CDR3 region is CSVDDRGNYGYTF. CDR3 nucleotide sequence: TGCAGCGTTGATGACAGGGGCAACTATGGCTACACCTTC.

The CDR3 bases are TGTGCCAGCACTGCCCCCCACACGGGACAGCTAGGGCAGTTCTTC. It codes for CASTAPHTGQLGQFF. The chain recombines TRBV25-1 with TRBJ2-1, with 7 positions matching TRBD1. Germline V lookup: CDR1 MGHDK, CDR2 SYGVNS. The CDR3 has 15 amino acids. V shed 7 bases and J 12 bases; nucleotides not matched to a gene: 18.